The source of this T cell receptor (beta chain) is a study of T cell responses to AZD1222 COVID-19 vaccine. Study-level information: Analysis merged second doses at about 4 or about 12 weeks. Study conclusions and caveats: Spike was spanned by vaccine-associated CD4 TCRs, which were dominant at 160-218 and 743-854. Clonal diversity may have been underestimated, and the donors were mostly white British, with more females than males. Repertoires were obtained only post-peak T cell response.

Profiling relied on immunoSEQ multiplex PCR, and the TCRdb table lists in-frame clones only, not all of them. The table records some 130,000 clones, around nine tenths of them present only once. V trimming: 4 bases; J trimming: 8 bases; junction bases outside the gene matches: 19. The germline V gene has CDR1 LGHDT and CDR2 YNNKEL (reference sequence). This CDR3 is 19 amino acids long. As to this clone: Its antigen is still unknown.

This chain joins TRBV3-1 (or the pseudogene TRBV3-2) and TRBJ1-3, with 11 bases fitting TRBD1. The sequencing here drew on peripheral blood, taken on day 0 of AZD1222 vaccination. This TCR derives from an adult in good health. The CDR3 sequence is CASSPRDRGLPGLSYTIYF. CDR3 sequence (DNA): TGTGCCAGCAGCCCCCGGGACAGGGGGTTACCGGGGCTGAGTTACACCATATATTTT.